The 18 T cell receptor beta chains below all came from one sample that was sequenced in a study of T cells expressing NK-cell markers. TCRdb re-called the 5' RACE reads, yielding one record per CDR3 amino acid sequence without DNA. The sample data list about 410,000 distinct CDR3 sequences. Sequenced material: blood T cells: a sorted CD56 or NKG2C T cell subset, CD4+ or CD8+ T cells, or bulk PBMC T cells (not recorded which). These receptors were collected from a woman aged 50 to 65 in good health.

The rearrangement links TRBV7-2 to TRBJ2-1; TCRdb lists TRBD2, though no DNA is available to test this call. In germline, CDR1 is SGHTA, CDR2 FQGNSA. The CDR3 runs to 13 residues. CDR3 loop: CASSRSSGRRHIF.

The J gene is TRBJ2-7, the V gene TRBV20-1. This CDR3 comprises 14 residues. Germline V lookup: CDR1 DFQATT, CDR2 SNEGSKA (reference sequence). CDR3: CSARDLAGIYEQYF.

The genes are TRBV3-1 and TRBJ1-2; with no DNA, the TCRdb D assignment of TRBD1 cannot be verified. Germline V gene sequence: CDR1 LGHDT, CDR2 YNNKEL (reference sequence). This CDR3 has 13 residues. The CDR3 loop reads CASSGTGAYGYTF.

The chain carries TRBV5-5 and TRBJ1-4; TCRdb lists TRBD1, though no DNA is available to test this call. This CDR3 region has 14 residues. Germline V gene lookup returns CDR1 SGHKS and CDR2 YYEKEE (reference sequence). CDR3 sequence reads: CASRETGTNEKLFF.

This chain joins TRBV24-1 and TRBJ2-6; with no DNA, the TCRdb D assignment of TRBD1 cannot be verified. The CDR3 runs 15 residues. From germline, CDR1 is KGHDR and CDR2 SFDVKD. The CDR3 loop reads CATSSGGDGANVLTF.

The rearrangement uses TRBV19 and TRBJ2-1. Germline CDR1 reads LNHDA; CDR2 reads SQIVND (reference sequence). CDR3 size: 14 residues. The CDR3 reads CASSIGARYNEQFF.

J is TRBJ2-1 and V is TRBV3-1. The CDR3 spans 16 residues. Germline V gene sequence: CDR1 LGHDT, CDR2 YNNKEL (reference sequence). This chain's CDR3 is CASSLIVGPVTNEQFF.

The CDR3 reads CASSFGVAGLPESQFF. The genes are TRBV3-1 and TRBJ2-1; with no DNA, the TCRdb D assignment of TRBD2 cannot be verified. Germline V gene lookup returns CDR1 LGHDT and CDR2 YNNKEL (reference sequence). The length of the CDR3 is 16 residues.

CDR3 loop: CSAREGWVATSSYNEQFF. The rearrangement uses TRBV20-1 and TRBJ2-1; absent DNA, TCRdb's TRBD1 call cannot be checked. The CDR3 runs to 18 residues. CDR1 and CDR2 (germline): DFQATT, SNEGSKA (reference sequence).

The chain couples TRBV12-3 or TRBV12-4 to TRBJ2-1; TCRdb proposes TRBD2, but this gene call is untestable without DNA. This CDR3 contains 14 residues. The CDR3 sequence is CASRPRLGNNEQFF.

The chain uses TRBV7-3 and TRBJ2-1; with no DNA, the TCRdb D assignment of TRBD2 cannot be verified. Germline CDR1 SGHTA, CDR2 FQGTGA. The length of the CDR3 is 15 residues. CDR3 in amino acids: CASSPPGTMYNEQFF. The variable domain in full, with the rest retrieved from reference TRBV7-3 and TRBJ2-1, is GAGVSQTPSNKVTEKGKYVELRCDPISGHTALYWYRQSLGQGPEFLIYFQGTGAADDSGLPNDRFFAVRPEGSVSTLKIQRTERGDSAVYLCASSPPGTMYNEQFFGPGTRLTVL.

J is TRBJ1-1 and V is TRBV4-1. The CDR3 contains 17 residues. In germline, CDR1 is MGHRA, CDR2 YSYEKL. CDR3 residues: CASSQGPGNPTDTEAFF.

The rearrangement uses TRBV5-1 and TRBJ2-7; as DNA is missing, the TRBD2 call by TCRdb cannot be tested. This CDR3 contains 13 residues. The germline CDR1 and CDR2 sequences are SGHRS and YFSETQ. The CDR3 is CASSRDSAYEQYF. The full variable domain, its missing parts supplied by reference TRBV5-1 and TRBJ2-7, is KAGVTQTPRYLIKTRGQQVTLSCSPISGHRSVSWYQQTPGQGLQFLFEYFSETQRNKGNFPGRFSGRQFSNSRSEMNVSTLELGDSALYLCASSRDSAYEQYFGPGTRLTVT.

CDR3 amino acids: CSARTPTSASQFF. The genes are TRBV20-1 and TRBJ2-1; TCRdb calls TRBD2, which cannot be checked without DNA. CDR1 is DFQATT, CDR2 SNEGSKA, per germline (reference sequence). The CDR3 consists of 13 residues.

The CDR3 is CASSWRTDGSGNTIYF. J is TRBJ1-3 and V is TRBV5-5; lacking DNA, the TRBD1 call made by TCRdb goes unchecked. The V gene's germline CDR1 is SGHKS and CDR2 YYEKEE (reference sequence). The CDR3 has 16 residues.

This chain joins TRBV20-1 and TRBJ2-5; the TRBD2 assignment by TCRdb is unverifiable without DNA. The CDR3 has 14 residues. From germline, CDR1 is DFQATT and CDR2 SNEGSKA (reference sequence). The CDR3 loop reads CSAGWRAQGETQYF.

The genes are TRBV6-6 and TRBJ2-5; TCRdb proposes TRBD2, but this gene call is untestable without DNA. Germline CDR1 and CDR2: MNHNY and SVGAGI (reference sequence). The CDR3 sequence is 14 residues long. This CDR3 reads CASSYSGGSETQYF.

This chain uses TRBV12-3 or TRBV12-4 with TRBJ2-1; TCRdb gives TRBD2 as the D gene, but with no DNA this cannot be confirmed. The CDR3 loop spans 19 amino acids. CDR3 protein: CASSLARVLAGEAYNEQFF.